The present T cell receptor (beta chain) was sequenced within a study of T cells after yellow fever vaccination. TCRdb itself ran the 5' RACE reads through MiXCR, one entry per CDR3 protein. Of about 240,000 distinct CDR3 sequences listed, more than 3.5% were seen once; the top ten hold around 20%. With 2 bases clipped from V and 6 bases from J, the junction kept 14 bases outside the gene matches. This CDR3 is 17 amino acids long. Germline loops: CDR1 SQVTM, CDR2 ANQGSEA. In this sample, this clonotype turned up many times. The origin of this receptor is a man aged 18-30 years who received the YFV17D yellow fever vaccine. The material was PBMCs, obtained 15 days after the yellow fever booster vaccination. This chain uses TRBV29-1 with TRBJ2-1; 9 bases are a match to TRBD1. The CDR3 is CSVESPAGQGESNEQFF. The DNA for the CDR3 is TGCAGCGTTGAAAGTCCCGCGGGACAGGGAGAGAGCAATGAGCAGTTCTTC.